The 27 T cell receptor beta chains below were found in one sample sequenced in a study of OX40 agonist ivuxolimab in advanced cancers. The repertoire was sequenced with immunoSEQ multiplex PCR; TCRdb's copy has only in-frame clones and lacks some. The profile shows over 100,000 clones, 90% of them singletons. The sample in question was CD4+ or CD8+ T cells sorted from blood, obtained in a trial of the OX40 agonist ivuxolimab. The receptors derive from an adult with an advanced solid tumor such as melanoma, head and neck, liver or kidney cancer.

The chain employs TRBV30 and TRBJ1-6, with 7 bases lining up with TRBD1. Germline lookup yields CDR1 GTSNPN and CDR2 SVGIG (reference sequence). The CDR3 spans 13 residues. V lost 5 bases and J lost 7; bases outside the gene matches: 5. The DNA for the CDR3 is TGTGCCTGGGAGGCAGGGGGAAATTCACCCCTCCACTTT. It specifies CAWEAGGNSPLHF.

This chain connects TRBV7-3 to TRBJ2-3; TRBD2 matches 9 bases. From germline, CDR1 is SGHTA and CDR2 FQGTGA. The V segment lost 4 bases and the J segment 1 base; nucleotides outside the gene matches: 6. CDR3 length: 16 amino acids. The CDR3 protein is CASSSQREAGTDTQYF. DNA of the CDR3: TGTGCCAGCAGCTCTCAGCGGGAGGCGGGCACAGATACGCAGTATTTT. The full variable domain, in which reference TRBV7-3 and TRBJ2-3 provide the parts outside the CDR3, is GAGVSQTPSNKVTEKGKYVELRCDPISGHTALYWYRQSLGQGPEFLIYFQGTGAADDSGLPNDRFFAVRPEGSVSTLKIQRTERGDSAVYLCASSSQREAGTDTQYFGPGTRLTVL.

This chain links TRBV6-6 with TRBJ1-5; D ambiguous. V dropped 5 bases and J dropped 5 bases, with 13 bases sitting between them. This CDR3 has 14 residues. The V gene's germline CDR1 is MNHNY and CDR2 SVGAGI (reference sequence). Here the CDR3 reads CASSPRNRDQPQHF. As DNA, the CDR3 is TGTGCCAGCAGTCCACGGAATCGAGATCAGCCCCAGCATTTT.

This clone has more than one count but fewer than ten. The V gene is TRBV9, the J gene TRBJ2-7, with D unclear. V dropped 1 base and J dropped 5 bases, with 13 bases sitting between them. The germline gives CDR1 SGDLS, CDR2 YYNGEE. The CDR3 spans 14 residues. CDR3 residues: CASSVNQGQHEQYF. In nucleotides, the CDR3 is TGTGCCAGCAGCGTAAATCAAGGTCAGCACGAGCAGTACTTC.

The chain recombines TRBV11-2 with TRBJ1-5; tentatively, D is TRBD1 (6 bases). The CDR3 extends over 15 amino acids. V dropped 2 bases and J dropped 1 base, with 9 bases sitting between them. CDR1 is SGHAT and CDR2 is FQNNGV in the germline V gene. CDR3 DNA: TGTGCCAGCAGCTTAAGGGGGATCAGCAATCAGCCCCAGCATTTT. This sequence encodes CASSLRGISNQPQHF.

J is TRBJ2-5 and V is TRBV9; 11 nucleotides agree with TRBD2. The CDR3 consists of 15 residues. The trim removed 0 bases at V and 4 bases at J, leaving 2 bases unmatched. The V gene's germline CDR1 is SGDLS and CDR2 YYNGEE. The CDR3 region is CASSVGLAGRETQYF. For the CDR3, the DNA is TGTGCCAGCAGCGTAGGACTAGCGGGACGAGAGACCCAGTACTTC. Together with reference TRBV9 and TRBJ2-5, the CDR3 gives the full variable domain: DSGVTQTPKHLITATGQRVTLRCSPRSGDLSVYWYQQSLDQGLQFLIQYYNGEERAKGNILERFSAQQFPDLHSELNLSSLELGDSALYFCASSVGLAGRETQYFGPGTRLLVL.

The chain couples TRBV11-1 to TRBJ1-1, with 7 positions matching TRBD1. The CDR3 runs 15 residues. The germline gives CDR1 SGHAT, CDR2 FQDESV (reference sequence). V shed 3 bases and J 2 bases; nucleotides not matched to a gene: 6. CDR3 nucleotides: TGTGCCAGCAGCTTGGCTACAGGGGCTAACACTGAAGCTTTCTTT. Residues: CASSLATGANTEAFF.

The chain recombines TRBV28 with TRBJ1-1; D is possibly TRBD1 (5 bases). V lost 1 base and J 5 bases, leaving 14 bases between the germline ends. CDR3 length: 15 amino acids. Germline V CDR1 and CDR2: MDHEN, SYDVKM. CDR3 loop: CASSLLPGEGTEAFF. In nucleotides, the CDR3 is TGTGCCAGCAGTTTATTGCCCGGGGAGGGGACTGAAGCTTTCTTT.

The chain is built from TRBV7-2 and TRBJ2-1; D remains unclear. The germline gives CDR1 SGHTA, CDR2 FQGNSA. V was shortened by 2 bases and J by 6 bases, with 14 bases between the two germline ends. The CDR3 is 15 residues long. The CDR3 here is CASSLLGATFNEQFF. The DNA for the CDR3 is TGTGCCAGCAGCTTATTGGGCGCCACCTTCAATGAGCAGTTCTTC.

This clone has a single count. The V gene is TRBV19, the J gene TRBJ2-7; 9 bases agree with TRBD1. Germline CDR1 is LNHDA and CDR2 is SQIVND (reference sequence). The CDR3 loop spans 15 amino acids. Unmatched junction bases numbered 8, after V lost 4 bases and J lost 4 bases. The CDR3 sequence is CASSTEKTGGYEQYF. The CDR3 region has the DNA TGTGCCAGTAGTACGGAAAAGACAGGGGGATACGAGCAGTACTTC.

This chain uses TRBV7-9 with TRBJ1-2; perhaps TRBD1 as D (6 bases). Looked up from germline, CDR1 is SEHNR and CDR2 is FQNEAQ (reference sequence). The CDR3 spans 14 residues. Trimming took 5 bases from V and 8 from J, leaving 18 bases between them. DNA for the CDR3: TGTGCCAGCAGCCCCCAGAGGGGGTTCGGAGGCTACACCTTC. It translates to CASSPQRGFGGYTF.

The V call is TRBV7-3, the J call TRBJ2-7; 8 nucleotides agree with TRBD1. CDR1 and CDR2 (germline): SGHTA, FQGTGA. Trimming at V came to 1 base and at J to 3 bases, leaving 2 bases not matched to a gene. The CDR3 has 14 residues. CDR3 residues: CASSLKTGGYEQYF. The CDR3 DNA reads TGTGCCAGCAGCTTAAAAACAGGGGGCTACGAGCAGTACTTC.

The genes are TRBV18 and TRBJ1-1; the D gene is possibly TRBD1 (5 bases). Trimming removed 0 bases at V and 1 base at J, with 12 bases between. The germline V gene encodes CDR1 KGHSH and CDR2 LQKENI. The CDR3 is 16 residues long. The CDR3 loop is CASSPPEGTPNTEAFF. The CDR3 region has the DNA TGTGCCAGCTCACCACCGGAAGGGACGCCGAACACTGAAGCTTTCTTT.

The chain recombines TRBV28 with TRBJ2-7; 8 nucleotides align to TRBD2. This CDR3 region has 14 residues. J lost 0 bases, V lost 8 bases, and 6 bases had no gene match. The germline CDR1 and CDR2 sequences are MDHEN and SYDVKM. The DNA for the CDR3 is TGTGCCAGCGGACTAGCCGCGAGCTCCTACGAGCAGTACTTC. Amino acid sequence: CASGLAASSYEQYF.

The chain couples TRBV30 to TRBJ2-2, with D uncertain. The CDR3 spans 13 residues. V lost 0 bases and J 3 bases, leaving 5 bases between the germline ends. Germline V gives CDR1 GTSNPN, CDR2 SVGIG (reference sequence). The CDR3, as DNA: TGTGCCTGGAGTGTAAGCGACACCGGGGAGCTGTTTTTT. Its protein product is CAWSVSDTGELFF. The variable domain in full, with the rest retrieved from reference TRBV30 and TRBJ2-2, is SQTIHQWPATLVQPVGSPLSLECTVEGTSNPNLYWYRQAAGRGLQLLFYSVGIGQISSEVPQNLSASRPQDRQFILSSKKLLLSDSGFYLCAWSVSDTGELFFGEGSRLTVL.

V is TRBV28 and J is TRBJ2-5; no definite D call. The J call may be wrong; the DNA end is better matched by TRBJ2-7. CDR3 length: 13 residues. Per the germline V gene, CDR1 is MDHEN and CDR2 is SYDVKM. The CDR3 region has the DNA TGTGCCAGCAGCCCCTCCTTATCCTACGAGCAGTACTTC. Amino acids: CASSPSLSYEQYF.

The chain carries TRBV19 and TRBJ1-1, with TRBD1 matching 7 bases. Germline V gene sequence: CDR1 LNHDA, CDR2 SQIVND (reference sequence). V dropped 7 bases and J dropped 1; count of bases not matched to a gene: 9. This CDR3 region has 15 residues. CDR3 amino acids: CASTPDRAPNTEAFF. CDR3 in DNA: TGTGCCAGTACCCCTGACAGGGCCCCGAACACTGAAGCTTTCTTT.

A note on this clone: Other DNA variants within this sample encode the same CDR3. This chain uses TRBV7-9 with TRBJ2-7; 8 nucleotides align to TRBD2. The V gene's germline CDR1 is SEHNR and CDR2 FQNEAQ (reference sequence). The V and J ends lost 5 bases and 6 bases, in that order; junction bases with no gene match: 9. The CDR3 length is 14 residues. The CDR3 sequence is CASSIGSGGLEQYF. In DNA, the CDR3 is TGTGCCAGCAGCATAGGGTCGGGGGGGCTCGAGCAGTACTTC.

The chain couples TRBV6-5 to TRBJ1-1; weak D call: TRBD1 (6 bases). CDR3 length: 13 residues. V lost 0 bases to trimming and J lost 11 bases, with 13 bases between them. Germline loops: CDR1 MNHEY, CDR2 SVGAGI. CDR3 in amino acids: CASSYSGQSWAFF. DNA of the CDR3: TGTGCCAGCAGTTACTCGGGACAATCGTGGGCTTTCTTT.

The chain couples TRBV5-1 to TRBJ2-7, with 10 nucleotides matching TRBD1. The CDR3 is made up of 14 amino acids. From germline, CDR1 is SGHRS and CDR2 YFSETQ. Unmatched junction bases numbered 6, after V lost 4 bases and J lost 5 bases. The CDR3 loop reads CASSTGQGYHEQYF. The CDR3 DNA is TGCGCCAGCAGCACGGGACAGGGGTACCACGAGCAGTACTTC.

The chain carries TRBV9 and TRBJ2-7; 7 bases map to TRBD2. The CDR3 contains 15 residues. The germline V gene encodes CDR1 SGDLS and CDR2 YYNGEE. V shed 0 bases, J shed 4 bases, and the junction held 7 bases outside the gene matches. CDR3 in DNA: TGTGCCAGCAGCGTAGCCCCGGGACTACAATACGAGCAGTACTTC. This sequence encodes CASSVAPGLQYEQYF.

This rearrangement joins TRBV27 to TRBJ1-5; 7 bases line up with TRBD1. Germline assignment: CDR1 MNHEY and CDR2 SMNVEV (reference sequence). The junction had 5 bases not matched to a gene; V was cut back by 5 bases and J by 7 bases. The CDR3 runs 13 residues. As DNA, the CDR3 is TGTGCCAGCAGTGAGCAGGGACAGCAGCCCCAGCATTTT. Its protein is CASSEQGQQPQHF.

The chain recombines TRBV28 with TRBJ2-2, with 8 bases fitting TRBD2. Germline CDR1 MDHEN, CDR2 SYDVKM. This CDR3 is built from 19 residues. Trimming cost V 5 bases and J 0 bases; bases outside gene matches: 14. The CDR3 protein is CASSQASGLEVSNTGELFF. The DNA for the CDR3 is TGTGCCAGCAGTCAGGCCTCGGGACTAGAAGTTTCGAACACCGGGGAGCTGTTTTTT.

The chain employs TRBV27 and TRBJ2-2; no clear D. The germline V gene has CDR1 MNHEY and CDR2 SMNVEV (reference sequence). CDR3 length equals 16 residues. Trimming pared 1 base from V and 0 bases from J, leaving 9 bases between. The CDR3 sequence: CASSLYGPTNTGELFF. The DNA of the CDR3 is TGTGCCAGCAGTTTATACGGACCCACGAACACCGGGGAGCTGTTTTTT.

V and J are TRBV7-2 and TRBJ1-5; 7 positions match TRBD1. Trimming at V came to 5 bases and at J to 5 bases, leaving 6 bases not matched to a gene. CDR3 length equals 14 residues. Looked up from germline, CDR1 is SGHTA and CDR2 is FQGNSA. DNA of the CDR3: TGTGCCAGCAGCCCAGGGGGGAGTCATCAGCCCCAGCATTTT. Protein product: CASSPGGSHQPQHF.

This chain's CDR3 is CASSVSAGGSYEQYF. The CDR3 DNA sequence: TGTGCCAGCAGCGTATCGGCGGGAGGTTCCTACGAGCAGTACTTC. This chain uses TRBV9 with TRBJ2-7; TRBD2 agrees at 8 bases. The CDR3 extends over 15 amino acids. Germline trimming cut 1 base from V and 1 base from J; bases unmatched to any gene: 4. The germline V gene encodes CDR1 SGDLS and CDR2 YYNGEE.

The rearrangement links TRBV10-2 to TRBJ2-7; 7 positions agree with TRBD2. This CDR3 has 14 residues. Looked up from germline, CDR1 is WSHSY and CDR2 is SAAADI. The trim removed 5 bases at V and 6 bases at J, leaving 10 bases unmatched. The CDR3 region is CASSYREEAREQYF. CDR3 nucleotides: TGCGCCAGCAGTTACCGGGAGGAGGCACGCGAGCAGTACTTC.